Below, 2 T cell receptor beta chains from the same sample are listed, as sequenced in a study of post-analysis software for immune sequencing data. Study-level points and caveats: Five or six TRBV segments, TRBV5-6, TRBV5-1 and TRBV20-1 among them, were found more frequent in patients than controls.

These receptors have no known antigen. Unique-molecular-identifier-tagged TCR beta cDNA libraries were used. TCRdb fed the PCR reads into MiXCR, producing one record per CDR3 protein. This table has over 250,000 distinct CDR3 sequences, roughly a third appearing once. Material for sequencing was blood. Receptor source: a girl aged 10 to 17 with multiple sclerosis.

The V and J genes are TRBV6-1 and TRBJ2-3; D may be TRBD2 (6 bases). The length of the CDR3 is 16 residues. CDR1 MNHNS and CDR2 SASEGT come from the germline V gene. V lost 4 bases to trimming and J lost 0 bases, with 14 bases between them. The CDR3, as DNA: TGTGCCAGCAGTGTGGTAGGGGCGGGAAGCACAGATACGCAGTATTTT. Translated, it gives CASSVVGAGSTDTQYF.

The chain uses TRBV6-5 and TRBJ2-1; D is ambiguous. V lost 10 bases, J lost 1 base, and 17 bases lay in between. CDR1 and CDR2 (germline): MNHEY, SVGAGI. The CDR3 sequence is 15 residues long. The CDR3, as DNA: TGTGCCAACTCCGTCCTCCTCGCTTCCTACAATGAGCAGTTCTTC. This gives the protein CANSVLLASYNEQFF.